These T cell receptor beta chains were read from a single sample in a study of blood T cell repertoires in COVID-19. Method: immunoSEQ multiplex PCR; TCRdb's copy keeps in-frame clones and lacks some. The repertoire consists of a few hundred thousand clones, with around 89% occurring once and the leading ten covering approximately 4%. What was sequenced was peripheral blood. These receptors originate from a man aged 55-75 years who had recovered from COVID-19. The CDR3 runs from the conserved cysteine through the conserved F or W. D genes are given only for firm matches. Rows may omit the clone size; those that give it use once, few, many or a size class.

abundance,j_gene,v_gene,d_gene,CDR3nt,CDR3aa
NA,TRBJ2-7,TRBV5-6,TRBD1,TGTGCCAGCAGCTTCGGGACAGGGGGGTTCGAGCAGTACTTC,CASSFGTGGFEQYF
NA,TRBJ1-5,TRBV18,TRBD1,TGTGCCAGCTTAGCGGACAGGGCAAGCAATCAGCCCCAGCATTTT,CASLADRASNQPQHF
NA,TRBJ1-2,TRBV3-1/TRBV3-2,TRBD1,TGTGCCAGCAGCCAAGACAGGGGGCACTATGGCTACACCTTC,CASSQDRGHYGYTF
NA,TRBJ2-5,TRBV7-2,NA,TGTGCCAGCATCTTGGGGGGTCCCCAAGAGACCCAGTACTTC,CASILGGPQETQYF
medium-sized,TRBJ1-2,TRBV4-2,TRBD1,TGTGCCAGCAGCCAGATGACAGGGGGCAACGTTTATGGCTACACCTTC,CASSQMTGGNVYGYTF
NA,TRBJ2-1,TRBV5-8,NA,TGTGCCAGCAGCTTGTGGCCAGGGCCTAACAATGAGCAGTTCTTC,CASSLWPGPNNEQFF
once,TRBJ2-7,TRBV19,TRBD1,TGTGCCAGTAGTCTGGGACAGGGGCTCGACGAGCAGTACTTC,CASSLGQGLDEQYF
once,TRBJ1-2,TRBV19,NA,TGTGCCAGTAGTAGAGGCCTGAACTATGGCTACACCTTC,CASSRGLNYGYTF
NA,TRBJ2-7,TRBV12-3/TRBV12-4,TRBD2,TGTGCCAGCAGTTTGGGAGGGAACGAGCAGTACTTC,CASSLGGNEQYF
NA,TRBJ2-7,TRBV19,NA,TGTGCCAGTAGCTCTGCATCCGGCTCCTACGAGCAGTACTTC,CASSSASGSYEQYF
NA,TRBJ2-3,TRBV19,TRBD2,TGTGCCAGTAGTATTCAGCGGGGAGACACAGATACGCAGTATTTT,CASSIQRGDTDTQYF
NA,TRBJ1-4,TRBV20-1,TRBD1,TGCAGTGCAAGTACGGGACAGTGGAACGAAAAACTGTTTTTT,CSASTGQWNEKLFF
NA,TRBJ2-7,TRBV5-1,NA,TGCGCCAGCAGCTCCCGGACTGTAAGCTCCTACGAACAGTACTTC,CASSSRTVSSYEQYF
NA,TRBJ1-1,TRBV9,NA,TGTGCCAGCAGCCCTACGAACTCGAACACTGAAGCTTTCTTT,CASSPTNSNTEAFF
few,TRBJ1-5,TRBV6-2/TRBV6-3,NA,TGTGCCAGCAGTTACTCAAACAGGGACCGTCTATCTCGTCTTCAGCCCCAGCATTTT,CASSYSNRDRLSRLQPQHF
once,TRBJ2-7,TRBV2,NA,TGTGCCAGCAGTGAAGTTGGGAGCTCCTACGAGCAGTACTTC,CASSEVGSSYEQYF
NA,TRBJ1-4,TRBV6-5,NA,TGTGCCAGCATCTTTAGTCAGGGGACTAATGAAAAACTGTTTTTT,CASIFSQGTNEKLFF
NA,TRBJ1-4,TRBV7-8,NA,TGTGCCAGCAGCTTAGCGCGCAGGGCGGATGAAAAACTGTTTTTT,CASSLARRADEKLFF
NA,TRBJ2-7,TRBV5-1,TRBD1,TGCGCCAGCAGCGAAGGACAGGGGAGCTCCTACGAGCAGTACTTC,CASSEGQGSSYEQYF
NA,TRBJ1-2,TRBV2,NA,TGTGCCAGCAGGAACAGGGAGGGCGACTATGGCTACACCTTC,CASRNREGDYGYTF